This T cell receptor beta chain was recovered during a study of blood T cell repertoires in COVID-19. This clone appeared a few times. CDR1 is LNHDA, CDR2 SQIVND, per germline (reference sequence). V lost 3 bases, J lost 5 bases, and 14 bases lay in between. The CDR3 totals 15 residues. This table comes from immunoSEQ multiplex PCR, and its TCRdb copy is limited to in-frame clones, with some not included. Found here are under 200,000 clones, approximately 92% of them singletons; the top ten hold 0.5% to 0.6%. The TCR originated in a man aged 50-60 years with acute or convalescent COVID-19. The chain links TRBV19 to TRBJ1-5; no definite D call. The sequencing input was peripheral blood. The CDR3 is CASSMSGFWDQPQHF. The DNA for the CDR3 is TGTGCCAGTAGTATGTCGGGGTTTTGGGATCAGCCCCAGCATTTT.